A single sample is the source of the 20 T cell receptor beta chains below, sequenced in a study of cytomegalovirus exposure and HLA in healthy donors. In the PCR, 60 Vbeta and 13 Jbeta primers were used. Only in-frame clones appear in the TCRdb table, and some are missing; sequencing was by immunoSEQ multiplex PCR. This sample has approximately 170,000 clones; around 70% occur once, and the top ten carry about 4.7%. The sample was PBMCs. Receptors were obtained from a man aged 18 to 29 in good health and CMV-seropositive.

V gene TRBV5-1 combines with J gene TRBJ2-2; D might be TRBD2 (6 bases). V was clipped by 1 base and J by 3 bases, with 16 bases between them. There are 17 residues in the CDR3. Germline assignment: CDR1 SGHRS and CDR2 YFSETQ. This CDR3 reads CASSLSSGVYDTGELFF. The CDR3 DNA follows: TGCGCCAGCAGCTTGTCTTCGGGAGTTTACGACACCGGGGAGCTGTTTTTT. The variable domain in full, completed from reference TRBV5-1 and TRBJ2-2, reads KAGVTQTPRYLIKTRGQQVTLSCSPISGHRSVSWYQQTPGQGLQFLFEYFSETQRNKGNFPGRFSGRQFSNSRSEMNVSTLELGDSALYLCASSLSSGVYDTGELFFGEGSRLTVL.

The chain is built from TRBV6-1 and TRBJ2-7; 8 nucleotides agree with TRBD1. Trimming took 4 bases from V and 0 from J; bases not matched to a gene: 5. Germline V lookup: CDR1 MNHNS, CDR2 SASEGT. The CDR3 contains 15 residues. The CDR3 reads CASSVGQGSSYEQYV. DNA for the CDR3: TGTGCCAGCAGTGTTGGACAGGGTAGCTCCTACGAGCAGTACGTC.

The gene calls are TRBV25-1 and TRBJ1-1; D uncertain. This CDR3 has 12 residues. Per germline, CDR1 MGHDK and CDR2 SYGVNS. The ends were cut back, 2 bases at V and 8 bases at J, with 9 bases in the middle. The CDR3 region is CASSEDPGEAFF. CDR3 sequence (DNA): TGTGCCAGCAGTGAAGATCCGGGGGAAGCTTTCTTT. The complete variable domain, with remaining parts taken from reference TRBV25-1 and TRBJ1-1, reads EADIYQTPRYLVIGTGKKITLECSQTMGHDKMYWYQQDPGMELHLIHYSYGVNSTEKGDLSSESTVSRIRTEHFPLTLESARPSHTSQYLCASSEDPGEAFFGQGTRLTVV.

This chain joins TRBV19 and TRBJ1-1; 7 bases align to TRBD1. The germline gives CDR1 LNHDA, CDR2 SQIVND (reference sequence). J was trimmed by 1 base and V by 5 bases; bases with no gene match: 10. The CDR3 spans 16 residues. CDR3 amino acids: CASSAPGGRGNTEAFF. CDR3 nucleotides: TGTGCCAGTAGTGCCCCAGGGGGGCGAGGGAACACTGAAGCTTTCTTT.

The chain recombines TRBV2 with TRBJ1-1; D gene unclear. Germline CDR1 SNHLY, CDR2 FYNNEI. This CDR3 is built from 14 residues. V was pared by 5 bases and J by 5 bases, with 15 bases between. CDR3 in amino acids: CASSIEGGGTEAFF. CDR3 nucleotides: TGTGCCAGCAGTATCGAGGGAGGAGGGACTGAAGCTTTCTTT.

V gene TRBV28 combines with J gene TRBJ2-1; 7 bases are shared with TRBD1. Germline CDR1 MDHEN, CDR2 SYDVKM. The CDR3 runs to 14 residues. J lost 13 bases, V lost 5 bases, and 14 bases had no gene match. CDR3 nucleotide sequence: TGTGCCAGCAGTCCCCCCTTGACAGGGAGTACCCAGTTCTTC. Amino acids: CASSPPLTGSTQFF.

The V call is TRBV9, the J call TRBJ1-2; 10 bases align to TRBD1. CDR3 length: 15 residues. Losses at the gene ends were 0 bases for V and 4 bases for J; bases not matched to a gene: 3. Germline V lookup: CDR1 SGDLS, CDR2 YYNGEE. The CDR3 loop reads CASSVGQGASYGYTF. The CDR3 DNA reads as TGTGCCAGCAGCGTAGGACAGGGGGCCAGCTATGGCTACACCTTC.

Relative to its sample, this clone is medium-sized. Other DNA variants within this sample encode the same CDR3. V and J are TRBV6-6 and TRBJ1-1; 7 nucleotides align to TRBD1. Germline CDR1 is MNHNY and CDR2 is SVGAGI (reference sequence). Trimming at V came to 5 bases and at J to 0 bases, leaving 6 bases not matched to a gene. The CDR3 runs 15 residues. CDR3 amino acids: CASSTWDSLNTEAFF. DNA of the CDR3: TGTGCCAGCAGTACATGGGACAGTCTGAACACTGAAGCTTTCTTT.

This clone was recorded a few times. The chain joins TRBV2 to TRBJ2-1; 14 nucleotides agree with TRBD2. Germline CDR1 reads SNHLY; CDR2 reads FYNNEI. This CDR3 contains 16 residues. V lost 6 bases, J lost 2 bases, and 3 bases stayed unmatched. Here the CDR3 reads CASSATSGGAYNEQFF. CDR3 in DNA: TGTGCCAGCAGCGCGACTAGCGGGGGGGCCTACAATGAGCAGTTCTTC.

This CDR3 is CASSGGAQAEAKNIQYF. In nucleotides, the CDR3 is TGCGCCAGCAGCGGCGGGGCACAGGCAGAGGCCAAAAACATTCAGTACTTC. The gene calls are TRBV5-1 and TRBJ2-4; maybe TRBD2 (6 bases). The ends were cut back, 4 bases at V and 1 base at J, with 18 bases in the middle. The germline gives CDR1 SGHRS, CDR2 YFSETQ. CDR3 length equals 17 residues.

V usage is TRBV5-4 and J usage is TRBJ1-4; D perhaps matches TRBD1 (5 bases). Between the trimmed V and J ends, which lost 5 bases and 8 bases, there was a span of 13 bases. The CDR3 totals 13 residues. Germline lookup yields CDR1 SGHNT and CDR2 YYREEE (reference sequence). CDR3 nucleotides: TGTGCCAGCAGTAGGGGCCCCTTGGAAAAACTGTTTTTT. It yields the protein CASSRGPLEKLFF.

The sample holds one count of this clone. V gene TRBV2 combines with J gene TRBJ2-7; D gene unclear. Trimming cost V 4 bases and J 2 bases, with 6 bases left between them. Germline-derived CDR1 and CDR2 are SNHLY and FYNNEI. This CDR3 spans 12 amino acids. The CDR3 DNA follows: TGTGCCAGCAGTGCAACTACCTACGAGCAGTACGTC. Its translation is CASSATTYEQYV.

This chain connects TRBV16 to TRBJ2-2, with D possibly matching TRBD2 (5 bases). Germline V gene sequence: CDR1 KGHSY, CDR2 FQNENV. The CDR3 is made up of 13 amino acids. Trimming removed 1 base at V and 9 bases at J, with 9 bases between. Written as DNA, the CDR3 is TGTGCCAGCAGCCAATTCGGAGGACGGGAGCTGTTTTTT. Translated: CASSQFGGRELFF.

The CDR3 protein is CASNQGAWRDTQYF. In DNA form, the CDR3 reads TGTGCCAGCAACCAGGGGGCCTGGAGAGATACGCAGTATTTT. This rearrangement joins TRBV28 to TRBJ2-3; 8 bases agree with TRBD1. The CDR3 is 14 residues long. Trimming at V came to 7 bases and at J to 5 bases, leaving 8 bases not matched to a gene. From germline, CDR1 is MDHEN and CDR2 SYDVKM. Combining the CDR3 with reference TRBV28 and TRBJ2-3 gives the whole variable domain DVKVTQSSRYLVKRTGEKVFLECVQDMDHENMFWYRQDPGLGLRLIYFSYDVKMKEKGDIPEGYSVSREKKERFSLILESASTNQTSMYLCASNQGAWRDTQYFGPGTRLTVL.

This chain joins TRBV5-1 and TRBJ1-5; the D gene is possibly TRBD1 (6 bases). This CDR3 spans 12 amino acids. Germline-derived CDR1 and CDR2 are SGHRS and YFSETQ. Trimming removed 4 bases at V and 8 bases at J, with 10 bases between. The chain's CDR3 is CASSVGTKPQHF. Written as DNA, the CDR3 is TGCGCCAGCAGCGTTGGGACAAAGCCCCAGCATTTT.

The V call is TRBV5-4, the J call TRBJ2-7, with 8 bases matching TRBD2. The CDR3 covers 17 residues. V trimming: 4 bases; J trimming: 3 bases; junction bases outside the gene matches: 15. Germline-derived CDR1 and CDR2 are SGHNT and YYREEE (reference sequence). This CDR3 reads CASSPGGSGTRIYEQYV. The DNA for the CDR3 is TGTGCCAGCAGCCCGGGGGGGTCCGGGACTAGGATCTACGAGCAGTACGTC.

This clone was found a few times. The chain links TRBV7-8 to TRBJ1-2; D may be TRBD1 (6 bases). V lost 3 bases, J lost 6 bases, and 14 bases lay in between. Germline values: CDR1 SGHVS, CDR2 FQNEAQ. The CDR3 extends over 14 amino acids. The CDR3 region has the DNA TGTGCCAGCAGCTTCGGGGGGCAGGGTGATGGCTACACCTTC. It yields the protein CASSFGGQGDGYTF.

V and J are TRBV7-2 and TRBJ2-2, with 8 bases aligning to TRBD2. The ends lost 5 bases at V and 5 bases at J; junction bases unmatched: 10. The CDR3 is 16 residues long. The germline V gene has CDR1 SGHTA and CDR2 FQGNSA. The CDR3 here is CASSPVAGLRTGELFF. The CDR3 DNA reads as TGTGCCAGCAGCCCTGTAGCGGGGTTAAGGACCGGGGAGCTGTTTTTT.

The chain links TRBV30 to TRBJ2-6; D gene unclear. This CDR3 spans 14 amino acids. V lost 0 bases and J lost 4, with 7 bases in between. Germline lookup yields CDR1 GTSNPN and CDR2 SVGIG (reference sequence). The CDR3 protein is CAWSVPLGANVLTF. The CDR3 DNA reads as TGTGCCTGGAGTGTTCCGTTGGGGGCCAACGTCCTGACTTTC.

This rearrangement joins TRBV7-8 to TRBJ1-2; D is ambiguous. V shed 1 base and J shed 4 bases, with 10 bases lying between them. In germline, CDR1 is SGHVS, CDR2 FQNEAQ. The CDR3 length is 14 residues. The CDR3 coding sequence is TGTGCCAGCAGCTTAGACATTGGAGGCTATGGCTACACCTTC. It encodes CASSLDIGGYGYTF.